Sequencing of this T cell receptor (beta chain) was carried out in a study of blood T cell repertoires in COVID-19. Study details: The analysed material was cDNA or gDNA that came from T cells, B-cell-depleted T cells, or PBMCs.

The CDR3 covers 17 residues. V trimming: 2 bases; J trimming: 0 bases; junction bases outside the gene matches: 4. The V gene's germline CDR1 is LGHDT and CDR2 YNNKEL (reference sequence). This clone was observed a handful of times. Original processing methods: From reference gene primer amplification, estimates of nucleated cell counts were derived. Some clones are missing from TCRdb's copy, which holds only in-frame ones; the method was immunoSEQ multiplex PCR. For V, J and clone size, that table is used; D and trimming come from the DNA. The sample includes 43,000 or so clones, roughly four fifths of them seen just once.

Sequenced: peripheral blood. The chain couples TRBV3-1 (or the pseudogene TRBV3-2) to TRBJ2-1; 10 bases are shared with TRBD2. The sequence was collected from a man aged 60 to 75 with active COVID-19. The CDR3 coding sequence is TGTGCCAGCAGCCAACTAGCGGGGGTAGCCTCCTACAATGAGCAGTTCTTC. Amino acid sequence: CASSQLAGVASYNEQFF.